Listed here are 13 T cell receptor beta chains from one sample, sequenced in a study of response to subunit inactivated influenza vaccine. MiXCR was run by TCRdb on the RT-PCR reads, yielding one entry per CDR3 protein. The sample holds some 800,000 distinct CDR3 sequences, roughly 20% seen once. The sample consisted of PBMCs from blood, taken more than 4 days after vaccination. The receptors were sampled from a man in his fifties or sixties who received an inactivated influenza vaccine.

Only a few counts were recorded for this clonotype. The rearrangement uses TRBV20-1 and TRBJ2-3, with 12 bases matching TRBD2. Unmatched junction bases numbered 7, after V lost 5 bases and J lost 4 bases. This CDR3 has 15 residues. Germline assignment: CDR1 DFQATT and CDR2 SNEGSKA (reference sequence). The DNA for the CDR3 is TGCAGTGCTGGGGGACTAGCGGGTTTTCCAGATACGCAGTATTTT. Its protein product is CSAGGLAGFPDTQYF.

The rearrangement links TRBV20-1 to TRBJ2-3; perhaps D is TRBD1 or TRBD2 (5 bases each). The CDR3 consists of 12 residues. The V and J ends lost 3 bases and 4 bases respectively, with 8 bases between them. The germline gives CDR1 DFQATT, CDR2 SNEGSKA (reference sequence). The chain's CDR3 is CSARGVPDTQYF. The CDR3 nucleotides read TGCAGTGCTAGGGGGGTCCCAGATACGCAGTATTTT.

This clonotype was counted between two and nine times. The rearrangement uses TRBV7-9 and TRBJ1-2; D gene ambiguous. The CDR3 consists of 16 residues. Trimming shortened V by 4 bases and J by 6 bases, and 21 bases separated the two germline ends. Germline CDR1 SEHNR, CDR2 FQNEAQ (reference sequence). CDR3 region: CASSSILIEARHGYTF. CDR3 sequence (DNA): TGTGCCAGCAGCTCCATTTTAATAGAAGCTAGACATGGCTACACCTTC.

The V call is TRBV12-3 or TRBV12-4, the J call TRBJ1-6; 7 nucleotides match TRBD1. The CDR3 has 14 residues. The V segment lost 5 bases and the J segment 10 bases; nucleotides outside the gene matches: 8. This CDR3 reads CASSPGGVGSPLHF. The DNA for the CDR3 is TGTGCCAGCAGTCCAGGGGGTGTAGGATCACCCCTCCACTTT.

The CDR3 bases are TGTGCCAGCAGCTTTAGATGGGATGAGCAGTTCTTC. Its translation is CASSFRWDEQFF. The chain recombines TRBV11-2 with TRBJ2-1; D remains ambiguous. Germline V lookup: CDR1 SGHAT, CDR2 FQNNGV. CDR3 size: 12 residues. V dropped 3 bases and J dropped 8 bases, with 8 bases sitting between them.

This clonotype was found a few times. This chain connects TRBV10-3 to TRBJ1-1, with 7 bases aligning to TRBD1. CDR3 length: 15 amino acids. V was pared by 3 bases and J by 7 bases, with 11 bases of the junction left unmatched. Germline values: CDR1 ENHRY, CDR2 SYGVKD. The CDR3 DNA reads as TGTGCCATCAGTGATAAGGGGGCGGTGACGAGTGAAGCTTTCTTT. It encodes CAISDKGAVTSEAFF.

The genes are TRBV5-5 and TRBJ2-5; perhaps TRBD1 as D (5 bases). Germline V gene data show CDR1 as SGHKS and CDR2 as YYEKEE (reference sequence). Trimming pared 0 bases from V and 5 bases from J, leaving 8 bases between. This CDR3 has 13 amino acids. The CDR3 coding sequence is TGTGCCAGCAGCTTGGCCCAGGGTGAGACCCAGTACTTC. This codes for CASSLAQGETQYF. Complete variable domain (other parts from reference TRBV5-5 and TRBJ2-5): DAGVTQSPTHLIKTRGQQVTLRCSPISGHKSVSWYQQVLGQGPQFIFQYYEKEERGRGNFPDRFSARQFPNYSSELNVNALLLGDSALYLCASSLAQGETQYFGPGTRLLVL.

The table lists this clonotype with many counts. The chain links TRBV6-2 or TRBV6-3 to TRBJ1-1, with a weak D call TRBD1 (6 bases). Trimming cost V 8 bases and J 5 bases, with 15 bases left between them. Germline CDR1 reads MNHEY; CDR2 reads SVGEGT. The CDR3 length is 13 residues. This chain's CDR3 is CASLRRDTTEAFF. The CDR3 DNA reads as TGTGCCAGCCTCCGACGGGACACAACTGAAGCTTTCTTT.

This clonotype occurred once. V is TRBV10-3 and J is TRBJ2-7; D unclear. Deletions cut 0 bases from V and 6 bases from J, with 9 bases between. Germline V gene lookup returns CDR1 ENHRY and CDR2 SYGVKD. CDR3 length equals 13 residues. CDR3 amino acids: CAISESLVGEQYF. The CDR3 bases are TGTGCCATCAGTGAGTCGCTAGTCGGCGAGCAGTACTTC.

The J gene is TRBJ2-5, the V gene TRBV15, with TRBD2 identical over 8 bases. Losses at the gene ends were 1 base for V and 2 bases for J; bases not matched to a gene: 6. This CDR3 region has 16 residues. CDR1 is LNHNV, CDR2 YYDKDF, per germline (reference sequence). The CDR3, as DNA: TGTGCCACCAGCAGAGGTCCGGGAGGGGGGCAAGAGACCCAGTACTTC. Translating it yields CATSRGPGGGQETQYF.

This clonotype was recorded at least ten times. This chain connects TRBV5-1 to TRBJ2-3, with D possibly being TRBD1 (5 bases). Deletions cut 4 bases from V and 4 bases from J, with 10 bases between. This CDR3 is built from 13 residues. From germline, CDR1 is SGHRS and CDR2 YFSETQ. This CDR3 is CASSKGLADTQYF. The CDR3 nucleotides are TGCGCCAGCAGCAAGGGGCTTGCAGATACGCAGTATTTT.

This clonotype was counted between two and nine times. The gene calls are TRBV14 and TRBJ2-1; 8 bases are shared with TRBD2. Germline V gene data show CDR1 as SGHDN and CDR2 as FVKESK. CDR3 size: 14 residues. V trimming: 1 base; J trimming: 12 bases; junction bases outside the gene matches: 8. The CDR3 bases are TGTGCCAGCAGCCAAGCGTGGCGGGAGGCAGGGCAGTTCTTC. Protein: CASSQAWREAGQFF.

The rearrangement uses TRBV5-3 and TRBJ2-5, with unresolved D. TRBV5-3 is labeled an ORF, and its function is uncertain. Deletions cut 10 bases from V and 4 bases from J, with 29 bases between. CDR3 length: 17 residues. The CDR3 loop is CAPHPPARIPLVETQYF. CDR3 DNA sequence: TGTGCCCCCCATCCGCCGGCCAGGATCCCCCTGGTAGAGACCCAGTACTTC.